This TCR beta chain was captured by sequencing in a study of T cell repertoires in ileal Crohn's disease. Points on this clone: As yet, its antigen is unknown.

Germline CDR1 SGHTA, CDR2 FQGTGA. The CDR3 totals 14 residues. Trimming took 2 bases from V and 5 from J, leaving 10 bases between them. Sequencing used immunoSEQ multiplex PCR; TCRdb keeps in-frame clones, though not all of them. Of 15,000 to 20,000 clones listed, approximately 94% are singletons. Findings of the study overall: Compared with non-smokers, active smokers at surgery showed more clonal expansions. High-frequency clones were more common in sorted CD8 than CD4 cells.

Sequencing input: ileal tissue. The rearrangement links TRBV7-3 to TRBJ2-1, with D possibly matching TRBD2 (5 bases). The TCR originated in an adult with Crohn's disease. CDR3 residues: CASSLLGLNNEQFF. Here the CDR3 DNA reads TGTGCCAGCAGCTTACTCGGACTTAACAATGAGCAGTTCTTC.